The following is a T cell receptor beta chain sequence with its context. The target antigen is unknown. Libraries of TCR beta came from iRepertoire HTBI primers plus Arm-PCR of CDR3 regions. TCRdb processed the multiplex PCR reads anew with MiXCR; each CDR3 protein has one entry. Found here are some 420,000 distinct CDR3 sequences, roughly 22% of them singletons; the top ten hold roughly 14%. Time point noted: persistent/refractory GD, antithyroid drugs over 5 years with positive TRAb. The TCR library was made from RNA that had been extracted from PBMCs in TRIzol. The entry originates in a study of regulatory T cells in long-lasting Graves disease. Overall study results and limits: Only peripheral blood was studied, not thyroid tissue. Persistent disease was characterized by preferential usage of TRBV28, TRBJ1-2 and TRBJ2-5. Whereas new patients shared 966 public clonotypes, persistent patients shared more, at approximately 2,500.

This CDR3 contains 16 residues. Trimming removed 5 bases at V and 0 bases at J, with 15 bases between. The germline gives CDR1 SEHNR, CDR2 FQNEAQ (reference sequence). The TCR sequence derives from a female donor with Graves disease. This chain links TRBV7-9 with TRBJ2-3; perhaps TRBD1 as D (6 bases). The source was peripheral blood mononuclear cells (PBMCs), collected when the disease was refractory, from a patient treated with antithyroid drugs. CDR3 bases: TGTGCCAGCAGCCAAAACTCAGGGGCTAGCACAGATACGCAGTATTTT. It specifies CASSQNSGASTDTQYF.